The 15 T cell receptor beta chains listed next were all sequenced from one sample in a study of identical twins. In TCRdb, the 5' RACE reads were re-called with MiXCR into one record per CDR3 protein. The table has some 1,700,000 distinct CDR3 sequences, 32% seen once. Material for sequencing was cord blood. These receptors came from a newborn girl in good health.

The chain joins TRBV7-9 to TRBJ1-1; D not certain. The CDR3 length is 15 residues. Trimming pared 4 bases from V and 8 bases from J, leaving 20 bases between. Per germline, CDR1 SEHNR and CDR2 FQNEAQ (reference sequence). The CDR3 DNA is TGTGCCAGCAGCTCCCCAGTCAAGGTCGGGAGGGAAGCTTTCTTT. Translation: CASSSPVKVGREAFF.

The chain couples TRBV5-1 to TRBJ1-1; 7 bases are shared with TRBD1. Per germline, CDR1 SGHRS and CDR2 YFSETQ. The CDR3 contains 13 residues. V trimming: 4 bases; J trimming: 8 bases; junction bases outside the gene matches: 8. CDR3 nucleotide sequence: TGCGCCAGCAGCGCCTCACAGGGGCCCGAAGCTTTCTTT. It yields the protein CASSASQGPEAFF. Looking up the rest from reference TRBV5-1 and TRBJ1-1 gives the full variable domain: KAGVTQTPRYLIKTRGQQVTLSCSPISGHRSVSWYQQTPGQGLQFLFEYFSETQRNKGNFPGRFSGRQFSNSRSEMNVSTLELGDSALYLCASSASQGPEAFFGQGTRLTVV.

V is TRBV4-1 and J is TRBJ2-1; D not resolved. Germline V CDR1 and CDR2: MGHRA, YSYEKL. There are 16 residues in the CDR3. The V end lost 0 bases, the J end lost 3 bases, and 12 bases lay between the germline ends. This CDR3 reads CASSQDVRPYYNEQFF. The CDR3 DNA is TGCGCCAGCAGCCAAGATGTAAGACCCTACTACAATGAGCAGTTCTTC.

This clonotype appeared a few times. The rearrangement uses TRBV4-1 and TRBJ2-1; D gene unclear. CDR1 and CDR2 (germline): MGHRA, YSYEKL. The length of the CDR3 is 14 residues. V gave up 0 bases and J gave up 3 bases, with 6 bases separating them. For the CDR3, the DNA is TGCGCCAGCAGCCAAGAACTGAGCTACAATGAGCAGTTCTTC. It encodes CASSQELSYNEQFF.

This clonotype came up a few times. The chain has TRBV11-2 and TRBJ2-7; D might be TRBD1 (7 bases). Trimming cost V 1 base and J 0 bases, with 22 bases left between them. The CDR3 extends over 19 amino acids. The V gene's germline CDR1 is SGHAT and CDR2 FQNNGV. CDR3 nucleotides: TGTGCCAGCAGCTTAGGTGGTGACAGGGAGGTGTGGGTCTCCTACGAGCAGTACTTC. Translating gives CASSLGGDREVWVSYEQYF.

The V call is TRBV20-1, the J call TRBJ2-7, with D perhaps TRBD1 (6 bases). The V gene lost 0 bases and the J gene lost 1 base, with 10 bases spanning the gap. Germline CDR1 reads DFQATT; CDR2 reads SNEGSKA (reference sequence). The CDR3 has 14 amino acids. The CDR3 is CSARDLQGSYEQYF. The CDR3 region has the DNA TGCAGTGCTAGAGACCTGCAGGGGTCCTACGAGCAGTACTTC.

V and J are TRBV20-1 and TRBJ2-2; 12 positions agree with TRBD2. Trimming removed 0 bases from V and 4 bases from J; junction bases left unmatched: 3. This CDR3 spans 16 amino acids. CDR1 is DFQATT, CDR2 SNEGSKA, per germline (reference sequence). CDR3 DNA: TGCAGTGCTAGAGATCTGACTAGCGGGAGCACCGGGGAGCTGTTTTTT. It encodes CSARDLTSGSTGELFF.

V and J are TRBV12-3 or TRBV12-4 and TRBJ1-2, with a tentative D call TRBD1 (6 bases). The CDR3 totals 15 residues. V shed 1 base and J shed 6 bases, with 15 bases lying between them. CDR3 region: CASSLDGRQADGYTF. CDR3 nucleotides: TGTGCCAGCAGTTTAGATGGGAGACAGGCGGATGGCTACACCTTC.

This chain uses TRBV20-1 with TRBJ1-6; 12 bases fit TRBD1. V shed 1 base and J 9 bases; nucleotides not matched to a gene: 4. Germline-derived CDR1 and CDR2 are DFQATT and SNEGSKA (reference sequence). The CDR3 has 15 residues. CDR3: CSARGRDRGRSPLHF. CDR3 DNA: TGCAGTGCTAGAGGACGGGACAGGGGGCGTTCACCCCTCCACTTT.

The V call is TRBV4-2, the J call TRBJ2-5; the D gene is possibly TRBD2 (5 bases). This CDR3 region has 16 residues. From germline, CDR1 is LGHNA and CDR2 YNFKEQ. V gave up 0 bases and J gave up 1 base, with 12 bases separating them. CDR3 DNA sequence: TGTGCCAGCAGCCAAGATAAGGCGGGCCTCCAAGAGACCCAGTACTTC. Protein product: CASSQDKAGLQETQYF.

V is TRBV28 and J is TRBJ2-1; 8 nucleotides align to TRBD2. Unmatched junction bases numbered 17, after V lost 2 bases and J lost 2 bases. The CDR3 is 20 amino acids. Germline CDR1 reads MDHEN; CDR2 reads SYDVKM. The CDR3 spells CASSLEYLWGRGRTYNEQFF. CDR3 sequence (DNA): TGTGCCAGCAGTTTAGAATATCTTTGGGGGCGCGGGAGGACCTACAATGAGCAGTTCTTC.

This clonotype has at least ten counts. The chain links TRBV7-9 to TRBJ2-4; D remains unclear. The end of the DNA aligns better with TRBJ2-7, so the J call may be wrong. Germline V gene data show CDR1 as SEHNR and CDR2 as FQNEAQ (reference sequence). CDR3 length equals 11 residues. CDR3 sequence (DNA): TGTGCCAGCAGCTTAGATGCCGAGCAGTACTTC. Translating it yields CASSLDAEQYF.

This clonotype was counted a few times. V gene TRBV6-5 combines with J gene TRBJ1-4, with TRBD1 identical over 7 bases. Germline V gives CDR1 MNHEY, CDR2 SVGAGI. This CDR3 comprises 13 residues. V trimming: 6 bases; J trimming: 10 bases; junction bases outside the gene matches: 8. The CDR3 DNA follows: TGTGCCAGCAGGAGACTTAGACAGGGAAAACTGTTTTTT. Translation: CASRRLRQGKLFF.

This clonotype was observed a few times. This rearrangement joins TRBV29-1 to TRBJ2-3, with a tentative D call TRBD2 (6 bases). CDR1 SQVTM and CDR2 ANQGSEA come from the germline V gene. This CDR3 is 15 amino acids long. Trimming pared 4 bases from V and 2 bases from J, leaving 16 bases between. The CDR3 nucleotides read TGCAGCGTTGGAGCTGCGGGGCGGTTCACAGATACGCAGTATTTT. Residues: CSVGAAGRFTDTQYF.

A few counts support this clonotype. The chain links TRBV15 to TRBJ1-4; the D is unclear. Trimming took 0 bases from V and 1 from J, leaving 9 bases between them. CDR1 is LNHNV, CDR2 YYDKDF, per germline (reference sequence). This CDR3 spans 16 amino acids. The DNA of the CDR3 is TGTGCCACCAGCAGAGATCTTCGGGGAACTAATGAAAAACTGTTTTTT. Residues: CATSRDLRGTNEKLFF. The full variable domain, rest sourced from reference TRBV15 and TRBJ1-4, is DAMVIQNPRYQVTQFGKPVTLSCSQTLNHNVMYWYQQKSSQAPKLLFHYYDKDFNNEADTPDNFQSRRPNTSFCFLDIRSPGLGDTAMYLCATSRDLRGTNEKLFFGSGTQLSVL.